Sequencing of this T cell receptor (beta chain) was carried out in a study of STAT3 mutations in large granular lymphocyte leukemia. Study context: Roughly half of the longitudinally sequenced T-LGLL patients carried detectable canonical activating STAT3 mutations. Notes on the study in general: Variable sampling intervals and differing treatment regimens complicated linking therapy response to TCR clonal burden changes. Clonal expansion was inferred from other time points because no sample existed at each clone's first appearance. In T-cell large granular lymphocyte leukemia, about half of patients showed multiple immunodominant subclonotypes.

Losses at the gene ends were 5 bases for V and 5 bases for J; bases not matched to a gene: 8. The CDR3 loop spans 15 amino acids. Germline-derived CDR1 and CDR2 are MNHEY and SMNVEV (reference sequence). Average productive template count per sample was 40,000 to 45,000. Repertoires were generated with immunoSEQ multiplex PCR, while TCRdb's copy carries only in-frame clones and drops some. The sample consists of roughly 40,000 clones, about 81% of them appearing once. Comments on this clone: Its antigen is currently unknown.

Sequenced: PBMCs. This chain links TRBV27 with TRBJ1-4, with TRBD1 matching 7 bases. The TCR originated in a human donor with T large granular lymphocyte leukemia. Some clones in this sample may be carry-over from other donors' samples. The CDR3: CASSQNRGGNEKLFF. In DNA, the CDR3 is TGTGCCAGCAGTCAGAACAGGGGAGGGAATGAAAAACTGTTTTTT.